This T cell receptor beta chain is from a study of shared clonotypes between healthy human individuals. Study-wide points: Blood alone was sampled, and tissue repertoires likely differ. For naive CD4 cells, 5% to 6.5% of clonotypes were shared across a handful of donors.

Naive CD8 cells were CD45RO-negative, positively selected for CCR7, excluding terminally differentiated effector memory CD45RA+ cells. A note on this clone: As yet, its antigen is unknown.

The CDR3 runs to 12 residues. V lost 5 bases, J lost 1 base, and 5 bases lay in between. Germline values: CDR1 KGHSH, CDR2 LQKENI. A roughly 200 ng quantity of DNA, 25,000 to 30,000 T cell genomes, went into the sorted-subset replicate PCRs. Using immunoSEQ multiplex PCR, the repertoire was profiled, and TCRdb retains in-frame clones only, with some absent. The data hold some 2,000,000 clones, with approximately 94% observed a single time. This TCR derives from a young man in good health. V is TRBV18 and J is TRBJ1-1; D not certain. Material: naive CD8+ T cells sorted from blood. The CDR3 spells CASSNGNTEAFF. For the CDR3, the DNA is TGTGCCAGCTCAAACGGGAACACTGAAGCTTTCTTT.